This T cell receptor (beta chain) was obtained from a study of cytomegalovirus exposure and HLA in healthy donors. The CDR3 covers 16 residues. The ends lost 2 bases at V and 5 bases at J; junction bases unmatched: 8. The germline V gene has CDR1 MNHEY and CDR2 SMNVEV (reference sequence). The PCR contained 60 Vbeta and 13 Jbeta primers. This table comes from immunoSEQ multiplex PCR, and its TCRdb copy is limited to in-frame clones, with some not included. The table records around 200,000 clones, 80% of them present only once. The rearrangement uses TRBV27 and TRBJ1-1; 10 bases match TRBD1. Sequencing was done on a sample of PBMCs. This TCR was sampled from a boy younger than 18 in good health and CMV-seronegative. CDR3 in DNA: TGTGCCAGCAGTTTAAGACAGGGGGCGTTTGGGACTGAAGCTTTCTTT. Protein: CASSLRQGAFGTEAFF.